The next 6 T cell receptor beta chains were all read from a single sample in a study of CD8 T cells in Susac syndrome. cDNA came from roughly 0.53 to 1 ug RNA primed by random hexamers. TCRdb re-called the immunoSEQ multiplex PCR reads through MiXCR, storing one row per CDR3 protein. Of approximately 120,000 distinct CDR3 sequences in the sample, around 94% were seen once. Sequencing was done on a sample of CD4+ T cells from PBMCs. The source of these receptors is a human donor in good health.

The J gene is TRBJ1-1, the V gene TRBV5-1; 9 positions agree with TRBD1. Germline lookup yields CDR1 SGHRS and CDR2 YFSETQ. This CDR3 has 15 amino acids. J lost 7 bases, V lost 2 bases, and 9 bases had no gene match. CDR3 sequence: CASSLEGQGSGEAFF. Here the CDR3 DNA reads TGCGCCAGCAGCTTAGAGGGACAGGGAAGTGGTGAAGCTTTCTTT.

CDR3 amino acids: CASSESLNTEAFF. The CDR3 nucleotides read TGCGCCAGCAGCGAGAGTCTGAACACTGAAGCTTTCTTT. The chain carries TRBV10-1 and TRBJ1-1, with unresolved D. Germline lookup yields CDR1 WNHNN and CDR2 SYGVQD (reference sequence). Trimming cost V 6 bases and J 0 bases, with 8 bases left between them. The CDR3 runs 13 residues.

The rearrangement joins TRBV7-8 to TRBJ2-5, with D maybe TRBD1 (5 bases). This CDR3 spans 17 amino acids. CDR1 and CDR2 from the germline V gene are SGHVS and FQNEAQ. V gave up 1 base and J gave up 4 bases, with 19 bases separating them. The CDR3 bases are TGTGCCAGCAGCTTAGGTCCGTACAGGACGAAGGGAGAGACCCAGTACTTC. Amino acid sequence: CASSLGPYRTKGETQYF.

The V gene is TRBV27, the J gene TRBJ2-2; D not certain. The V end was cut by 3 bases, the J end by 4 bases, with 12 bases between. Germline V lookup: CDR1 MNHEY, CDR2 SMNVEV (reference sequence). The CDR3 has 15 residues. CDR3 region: CASSLVDTFTGELFF. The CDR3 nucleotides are TGTGCCAGCAGTTTGGTCGACACTTTCACCGGGGAGCTGTTTTTT.

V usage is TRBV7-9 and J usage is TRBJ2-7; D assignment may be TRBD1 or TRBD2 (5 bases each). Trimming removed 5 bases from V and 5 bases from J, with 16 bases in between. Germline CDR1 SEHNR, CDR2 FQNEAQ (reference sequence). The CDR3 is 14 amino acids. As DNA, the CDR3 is TGTGCCAGCAGCCGATTATTGAGGGACGACGAGCAGTACTTC. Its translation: CASSRLLRDDEQYF.

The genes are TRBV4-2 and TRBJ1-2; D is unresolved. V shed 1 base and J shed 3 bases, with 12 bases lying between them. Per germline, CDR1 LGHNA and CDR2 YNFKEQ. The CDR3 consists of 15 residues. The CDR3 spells CASSQGTDVYYGYTF. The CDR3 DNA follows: TGTGCCAGCAGCCAAGGAACAGATGTATACTATGGCTACACCTTC.